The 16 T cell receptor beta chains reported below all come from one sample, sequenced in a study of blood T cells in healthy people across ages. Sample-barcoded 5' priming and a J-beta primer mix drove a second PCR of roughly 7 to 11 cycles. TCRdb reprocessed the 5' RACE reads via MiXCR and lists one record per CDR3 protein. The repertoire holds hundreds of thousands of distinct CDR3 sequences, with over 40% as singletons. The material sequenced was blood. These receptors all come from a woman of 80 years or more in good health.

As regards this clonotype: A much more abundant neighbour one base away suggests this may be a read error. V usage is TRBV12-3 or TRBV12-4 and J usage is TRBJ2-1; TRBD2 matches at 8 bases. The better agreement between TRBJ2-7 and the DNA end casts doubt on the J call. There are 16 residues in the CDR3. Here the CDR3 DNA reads TGTGCCAGCAGTCACCCGGTAGCGGGGCGGTACAATGAGCAGTACTTC. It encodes CASSHPVAGRYNEQYF.

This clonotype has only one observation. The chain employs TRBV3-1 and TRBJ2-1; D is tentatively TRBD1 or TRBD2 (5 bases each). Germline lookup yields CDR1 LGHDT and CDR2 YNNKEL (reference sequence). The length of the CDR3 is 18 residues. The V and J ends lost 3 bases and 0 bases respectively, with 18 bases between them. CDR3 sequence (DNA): TGTGCCAGCAGCCAGAATCTTTTTGAGGGGCTCTCCTACAATGAGCAGTTCTTC. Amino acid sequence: CASSQNLFEGLSYNEQFF.

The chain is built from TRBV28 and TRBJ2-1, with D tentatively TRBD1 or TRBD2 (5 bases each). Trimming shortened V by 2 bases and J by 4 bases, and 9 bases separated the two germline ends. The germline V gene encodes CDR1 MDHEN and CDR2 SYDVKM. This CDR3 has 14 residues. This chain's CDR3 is CASSLTGPYNEQFF. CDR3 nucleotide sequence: TGTGCCAGCAGTTTAACGGGACCATACAATGAGCAGTTCTTC.

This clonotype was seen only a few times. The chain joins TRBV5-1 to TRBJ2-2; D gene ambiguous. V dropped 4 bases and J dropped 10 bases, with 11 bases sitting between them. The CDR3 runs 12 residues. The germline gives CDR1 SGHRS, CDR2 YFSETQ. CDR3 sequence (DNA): TGCGCCAGCAGCGACGGACCCAAGGAGCTGTTTTTT. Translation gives CASSDGPKELFF.

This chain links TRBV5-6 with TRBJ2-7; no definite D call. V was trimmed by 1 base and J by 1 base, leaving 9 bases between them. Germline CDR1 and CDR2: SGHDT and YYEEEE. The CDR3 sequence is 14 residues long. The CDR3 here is CASSLWVKSYEQYF. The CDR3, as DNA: TGTGCCAGCAGCTTGTGGGTAAAATCCTACGAGCAGTACTTC.

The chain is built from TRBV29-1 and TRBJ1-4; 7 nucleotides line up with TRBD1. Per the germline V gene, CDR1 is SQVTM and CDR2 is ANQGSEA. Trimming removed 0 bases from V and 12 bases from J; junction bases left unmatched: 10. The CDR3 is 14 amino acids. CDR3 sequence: CSVEDRGRGKELFF. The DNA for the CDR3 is TGCAGCGTTGAAGATCGCGGCAGGGGGAAGGAACTGTTTTTT.

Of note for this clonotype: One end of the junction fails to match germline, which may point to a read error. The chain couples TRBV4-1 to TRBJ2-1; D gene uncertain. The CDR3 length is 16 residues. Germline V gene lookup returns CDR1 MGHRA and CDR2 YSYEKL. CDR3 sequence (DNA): TGCGCCTGCAGCATACCGACCGGGCCTCCTAGTGGTGAGCAGTTCTTC. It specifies CACSIPTGPPSGEQFF.

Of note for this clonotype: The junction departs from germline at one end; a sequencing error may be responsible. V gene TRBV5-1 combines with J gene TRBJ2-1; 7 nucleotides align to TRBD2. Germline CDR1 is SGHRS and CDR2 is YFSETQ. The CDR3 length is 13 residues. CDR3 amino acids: CASSGGGYNEKFF. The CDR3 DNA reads TGCGCCAGCAGCGGGGGGGGTTACAATGAGAAGTTCTTC.

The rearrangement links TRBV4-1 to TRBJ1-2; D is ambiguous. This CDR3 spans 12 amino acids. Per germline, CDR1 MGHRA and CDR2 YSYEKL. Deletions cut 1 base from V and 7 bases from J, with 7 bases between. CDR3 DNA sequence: TGCGCCAGCAGCCAAGGCCGGTTTGGCTACACCTTC. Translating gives CASSQGRFGYTF.

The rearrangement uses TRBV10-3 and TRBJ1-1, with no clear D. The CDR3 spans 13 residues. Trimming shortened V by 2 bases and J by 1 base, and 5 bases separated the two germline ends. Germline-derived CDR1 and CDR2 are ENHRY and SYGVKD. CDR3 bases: TGTGCCATCAGTGAGCAGGAGAACACTGAAGCTTTCTTT. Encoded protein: CAISEQENTEAFF.

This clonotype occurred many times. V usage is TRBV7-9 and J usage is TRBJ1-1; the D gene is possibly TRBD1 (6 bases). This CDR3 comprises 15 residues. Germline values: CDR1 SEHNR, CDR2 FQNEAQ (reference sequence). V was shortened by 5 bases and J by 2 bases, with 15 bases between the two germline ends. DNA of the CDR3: TGTGCCAGCAGCCCCGATTTGGGACAAAACACTGAAGCTTTCTTT. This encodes CASSPDLGQNTEAFF.

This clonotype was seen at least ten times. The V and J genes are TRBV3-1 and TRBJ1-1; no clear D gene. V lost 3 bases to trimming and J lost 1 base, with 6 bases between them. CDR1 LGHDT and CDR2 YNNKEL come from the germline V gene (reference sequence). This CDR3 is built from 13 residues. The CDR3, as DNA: TGTGCCAGCAGCCACGGGCAGAACACTGAAGCTTTCTTT. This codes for CASSHGQNTEAFF.

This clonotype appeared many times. Here the CDR3 reads CASSSNGRMNEQFF. CDR3 bases: TGTGCCAGCAGTTCAAACGGGAGGATGAATGAGCAGTTCTTC. The rearrangement joins TRBV27 to TRBJ2-1; 7 bases fit TRBD2. This CDR3 spans 14 amino acids. Germline-derived CDR1 and CDR2 are MNHEY and SMNVEV (reference sequence). V lost 4 bases, J lost 7 bases, and 7 bases stayed unmatched.

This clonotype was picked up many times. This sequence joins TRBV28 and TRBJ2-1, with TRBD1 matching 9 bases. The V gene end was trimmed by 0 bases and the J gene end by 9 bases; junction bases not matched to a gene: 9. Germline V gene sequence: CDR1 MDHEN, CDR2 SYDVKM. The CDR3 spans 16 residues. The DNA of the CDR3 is TGTGCCAGCAGTTTATGGGTTAGAGGGACAGGGTTTGAGCAGTTCTTC. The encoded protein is CASSLWVRGTGFEQFF.

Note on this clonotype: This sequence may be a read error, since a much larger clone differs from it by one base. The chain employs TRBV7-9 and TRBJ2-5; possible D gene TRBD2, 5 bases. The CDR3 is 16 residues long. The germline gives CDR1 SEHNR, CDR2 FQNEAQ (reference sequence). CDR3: CASSLATTALYNEQYF. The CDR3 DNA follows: TGTGCCAGCAGCCTAGCAACTACCGCCCTCTACAATGAGCAGTACTTC.

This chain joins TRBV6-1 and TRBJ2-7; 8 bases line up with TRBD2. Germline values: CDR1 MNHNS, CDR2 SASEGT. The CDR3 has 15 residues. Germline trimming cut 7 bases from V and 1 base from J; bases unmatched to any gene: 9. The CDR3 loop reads CASTQTSAASYEQYF. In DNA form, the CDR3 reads TGTGCCAGCACCCAGACTAGCGCTGCATCCTACGAGCAGTACTTC.